This T cell receptor (beta chain) was captured by sequencing in a study of tumor-infiltrating lymphocytes in primary liver carcinoma. Study-wide context: Patients had primary liver carcinoma treated by surgical resection. Study outcomes and limitations: CD4+ and CD8+ repertoires could not be compared in these unsorted bulk samples.

Germline values: CDR1 MNHNY, CDR2 SVGAGI (reference sequence). The CDR3 totals 16 residues. Starting from 400 to 500 ng of total RNA, TCR beta cDNA was produced with a primer in the constant region. Libraries for TCR beta were built through three nested multiplex PCR rounds, which together made up a slightly modified ARM-PCR procedure. TRBV1-TRBV30 forward primers paired with a C-beta reverse primer were used in the first two PCR rounds, which ran 9 to 10 cycles each. TCRdb recomputed calls from the multiplex PCR reads with MiXCR, one row per CDR3 protein. The sample holds 150,000 to 200,000 distinct CDR3 sequences, about 55% seen once. Turning to this clonotype: Its antigen remains unknown. The junction differs from germline at one of its ends, possibly a read error.

The researchers obtained blood RNA from unsorted whole blood and also extracted germline DNA. Around 4.1 milliliters of peripheral blood were collected before surgery. This sequence was found in a man aged 35 to 55 with primary liver carcinoma and hepatitis B virus infection. The V gene is TRBV6-6, the J gene TRBJ2-7; TRBD2 might be the D (5 bases). The sample taken for sequencing was peripheral blood. The CDR3 DNA sequence: TGTGACAGCAGTTACCAGAATAGCGCGCCCTCGTACGAGCAGTACTTC. The encoded protein is CDSSYQNSAPSYEQYF.